This T cell receptor (beta chain) was identified during a study of CXCR3-negative and CXCR3-positive naive CD8 T cells. Findings of the study overall: Naive CXCR3-negative cells resembled naive CXCR3-positive cells in TRBV-TRBJ usage; memory cells differed. CXCR3-positive naive cells carried more hydrophobic TRB CDR3s than CXCR3-negative naive cells did.

As to this clonotype: Antigen unknown.

In preparing the TRB cDNA libraries, 5' RACE with UMI labels was used. No DNA is given; TCRdb re-called the 5' RACE reads and lists each CDR3 protein once. The sample includes 100,000 to 150,000 distinct CDR3 sequences. Naive CD8+ T cells showed CD45RO-CCR7+CD27+CD95-. The clonotype originates from a human donor in good health. Some clones in this sample may be carry-over from other donors' samples. Sequences were obtained from naive CXCR3+ CD8+ T cells from blood. Regarding subset: CD45RO-CCR7+CD27+CD95- naive CD8+ T cells expressing CXCR3 (TNR3+).

CDR3 residues: CATSGDLAYEQYF. The chain uses TRBV15 and TRBJ2-7; TCRdb selects TRBD2, and the lack of DNA leaves this call unchecked. Germline V CDR1 and CDR2: LNHNV, YYDKDF (reference sequence). CDR3 length: 13 residues.